The 13 T cell receptor beta chains below come from one sample, sequenced in a study of blood T cells in healthy people across ages. Then a second PCR, running about 6 to 12 cycles, was carried out with a sample-barcoded 5' primer and a J-beta primer mix. From the 5' RACE reads, TCRdb called clonotypes with MiXCR, one entry per CDR3 protein. The profile shows fewer than 2 million distinct CDR3 sequences, 30% to 40% of them singletons. The sequenced sample was blood. These receptors all come from a human donor in good health.

V gene TRBV13 combines with J gene TRBJ2-5, with D possibly called TRBD1 or TRBD2 (5 bases each). Trimming removed 1 base at V and 3 bases at J, with 15 bases between. The germline gives CDR1 PRHDT, CDR2 FYEKMQ (reference sequence). The CDR3 is 16 amino acids. The CDR3 sequence: CASSLAPFGTEETQYF. CDR3 DNA: TGTGCCAGCAGCTTAGCCCCATTTGGGACGGAAGAGACCCAGTACTTC.

This clonotype has just a few counts. V usage is TRBV12-3 or TRBV12-4 and J usage is TRBJ1-2; 9 positions match TRBD1. The CDR3 spans 14 residues. V lost 6 bases, J lost 1 base, and 3 bases stayed unmatched. The CDR3 loop reads CASRRGQGNYGYTF. DNA of the CDR3: TGTGCCAGCAGGAGGGGACAGGGTAACTATGGCTACACCTTC.

The chain combines TRBV7-3 with TRBJ2-1; TRBD2 agrees at 10 bases. The CDR3 is 17 residues long. V was clipped by 3 bases and J by 0 bases; unmatched bases: 5. Germline assignment: CDR1 SGHTA and CDR2 FQGTGA. CDR3 in amino acids: CASSFSGGQSSYNEQFF. The DNA of the CDR3 is TGTGCCAGCAGCTTTAGCGGGGGGCAAAGCTCCTACAATGAGCAGTTCTTC. Filled out from reference TRBV7-3 and TRBJ2-1, the complete variable domain reads GAGVSQTPSNKVTEKGKYVELRCDPISGHTALYWYRQSLGQGPEFLIYFQGTGAADDSGLPNDRFFAVRPEGSVSTLKIQRTERGDSAVYLCASSFSGGQSSYNEQFFGPGTRLTVL.

V usage is TRBV20-1 and J usage is TRBJ1-5, with D perhaps matching TRBD2 (6 bases). Judging by the DNA end, TRBJ2-3 fits better; the J call may be wrong. Looked up from germline, CDR1 is DFQATT and CDR2 is SNEGSKA (reference sequence). This CDR3 is 11 amino acids long. CDR3 nucleotides: TGCAGTGGCGGGGACCCAGATACGCAGTATTTT. Protein sequence: CSGGDPDTQYF.

This clonotype was seen a few times. This sequence joins TRBV6-6 and TRBJ2-3; either TRBD1 or TRBD2 may fit D (6 bases each). Germline V gives CDR1 MNHNY, CDR2 SVGAGI (reference sequence). The CDR3 totals 14 residues. Trimming took 7 bases from V and 2 from J, leaving 13 bases between them. The CDR3 sequence: CASTRGDLTDTQYF. CDR3 DNA sequence: TGTGCCAGCACAAGGGGGGACCTCACAGATACGCAGTATTTT.

This clonotype was seen a handful of times. The chain's CDR3 is CATSRPDRGIDYGYTF. Written as DNA, the CDR3 is TGTGCCACCAGCAGACCAGACAGGGGGATCGACTATGGCTACACCTTC. J is TRBJ1-2 and V is TRBV15, with TRBD1 identical over 9 bases. Germline V gene lookup returns CDR1 LNHNV and CDR2 YYDKDF (reference sequence). CDR3 length equals 16 residues. The trim removed 2 bases at V and 3 bases at J, leaving 7 bases unmatched.

The V gene is TRBV3-1, the J gene TRBJ2-3; no reliable D call. Per the germline V gene, CDR1 is LGHDT and CDR2 is YNNKEL (reference sequence). Trimming took off 5 bases at V and 5 bases at J, with 14 bases between the two ends. This CDR3 has 14 residues. The chain's CDR3 is CASSFRSTGDTQYF. The CDR3 DNA sequence: TGTGCCAGCAGCTTCCGAAGCACGGGAGATACGCAGTATTTT.

This rearrangement joins TRBV5-1 to TRBJ2-7, with TRBD1 matching 12 bases. Trimming took 3 bases from V and 7 from J; bases not matched to a gene: 8. Germline assignment: CDR1 SGHRS and CDR2 YFSETQ. The CDR3 sequence is 15 residues long. The CDR3 is CASSSQGQGAGEQYF. CDR3 nucleotides: TGCGCCAGCAGCTCTCAGGGACAGGGGGCTGGAGAGCAGTACTTC.

This chain uses TRBV27 with TRBJ1-2; the match to TRBD1 covers 7 bases. Germline V gene data show CDR1 as MNHEY and CDR2 as SMNVEV (reference sequence). The CDR3 is made up of 15 amino acids. The J segment lost 3 bases and the V segment lost 3 bases, leaving 7 bases of the junction unmatched. The CDR3 nucleotides are TGTGCCAGCAGTTTTGGTGGACAGGAACACTATGGCTACACCTTC. Translating gives CASSFGGQEHYGYTF.

This chain uses TRBV2 with TRBJ2-7, with 8 bases identical to TRBD2. This CDR3 spans 14 amino acids. Germline V gene sequence: CDR1 SNHLY, CDR2 FYNNEI. With V trimmed by 7 bases and J by 2 bases, 7 bases remained unmatched. CDR3 DNA: TGTGCCAGCAAGTCCAGCGGGGGAGCCTACGAGCAGTACTTC. As protein: CASKSSGGAYEQYF.

This chain joins TRBV28 and TRBJ2-4, with D possibly called TRBD1 or TRBD2 (5 bases each). The J call may be in error: the DNA end matches TRBJ2-5 better. The CDR3 is 12 residues long. CDR1 is MDHEN and CDR2 is SYDVKM in the germline V gene. DNA for the CDR3: TGTGCCAGCAGTTTTTTTGGGGGGACCCAGTACTTC. Its translation is CASSFFGGTQYF.

This chain links TRBV12-3 or TRBV12-4 with TRBJ1-6; possible D gene TRBD1, 6 bases. This CDR3 comprises 13 residues. Deletions cut 5 bases from V and 13 bases from J, with 15 bases between. CDR3 loop: CASSEVQGLPLHF. The DNA of the CDR3 is TGTGCCAGCAGTGAGGTACAGGGTCTGCCCCTCCACTTT.

This clonotype occurred a few times. V is TRBV12-3 or TRBV12-4 and J is TRBJ2-2; D unclear. This CDR3 has 11 residues. The V and J ends lost 6 bases and 6 bases respectively, with 5 bases between them. Here the CDR3 DNA reads TGTGCCAGCAGCCCGCCCGGGGAGCTGTTTTTT. Its translation is CASSPPGELFF.